The 12 T cell receptor beta chains given below trace back to one sample, sequenced in a study of T cell responses to AZD1222 COVID-19 vaccine. Using immunoSEQ multiplex PCR, the repertoire was profiled, and TCRdb retains in-frame clones only, with some absent. The sample contains 73,000 or so clones, about 91% of which appear only once. The sample was peripheral blood, taken on day 0 of AZD1222 vaccination. These receptors came from an adult in good health.

The chain joins TRBV28 to TRBJ2-1; possibly TRBD2 for D (6 bases). CDR1 and CDR2 from the germline V gene are MDHEN and SYDVKM. Trimming left V 6 bases short and J 3 bases short, with 9 bases between. CDR3 length: 13 residues. The CDR3 region is CASSRSGYNEQFF. In nucleotides, the CDR3 is TGTGCCAGCAGCCGTAGCGGCTACAATGAGCAGTTCTTC.

The J gene is TRBJ2-3, the V gene TRBV5-1; D might be TRBD2 (6 bases). Trimming took 1 base from V and 0 from J, leaving 12 bases between them. The germline V gene has CDR1 SGHRS and CDR2 YFSETQ. The CDR3 is 16 residues long. The CDR3 region is CASSLNGRKSTDTQYF. The CDR3 DNA reads as TGCGCCAGCAGCTTGAATGGGAGGAAAAGCACAGATACGCAGTATTTT.

The DNA of the CDR3 is TGTGCCACCAGTGATAGCGGAACCTACGAGCAGTACTTC. Residues: CATSDSGTYEQYF. The genes are TRBV15 and TRBJ2-7, with D tentatively TRBD2 (6 bases). V lost 6 bases to trimming and J lost 2 bases, with 11 bases between them. The germline V gene has CDR1 LNHNV and CDR2 YYDKDF (reference sequence). This CDR3 comprises 13 residues. Full variable domain (outside the CDR3, taken from reference TRBV15 and TRBJ2-7): DAMVIQNPRYQVTQFGKPVTLSCSQTLNHNVMYWYQQKSSQAPKLLFHYYDKDFNNEADTPDNFQSRRPNTSFCFLDIRSPGLGDTAMYLCATSDSGTYEQYFGPGTRLTVT.

This clone was seen a few times. V is TRBV19 and J is TRBJ1-1; D uncertain. CDR1 LNHDA and CDR2 SQIVND come from the germline V gene (reference sequence). The CDR3 totals 14 residues. V dropped 5 bases and J dropped 6 bases, with 16 bases sitting between them. CDR3 amino acids: CASSSQRWTSEAFF. The DNA of the CDR3 is TGTGCCAGTAGTTCTCAAAGGTGGACTTCTGAAGCTTTCTTT.

The chain couples TRBV28 to TRBJ2-7; D might be TRBD2 (6 bases). V lost 4 bases and J 4 bases, leaving 8 bases between the germline ends. Germline CDR1 and CDR2: MDHEN and SYDVKM. This CDR3 region has 12 residues. CDR3 region: CASSSAGYEQYF. The CDR3 coding sequence is TGTGCCAGCAGTTCGGCGGGGTACGAGCAGTACTTC. The variable domain in full, with the rest retrieved from reference TRBV28 and TRBJ2-7, is DVKVTQSSRYLVKRTGEKVFLECVQDMDHENMFWYRQDPGLGLRLIYFSYDVKMKEKGDIPEGYSVSREKKERFSLILESASTNQTSMYLCASSSAGYEQYFGPGTRLTVT.

The rearrangement uses TRBV7-2 and TRBJ1-1; D gene uncertain. Germline CDR1 reads SGHTA; CDR2 reads FQGNSA. CDR3 length: 17 residues. V lost 4 bases and J lost 5, with 23 bases in between. The CDR3 DNA sequence: TGTGCCAGCAGCTCGGGCCAAGTTAGCGGGGTCGTGACTGAAGCTTTCTTT. This codes for CASSSGQVSGVVTEAFF. The full variable domain, rest sourced from reference TRBV7-2 and TRBJ1-1, is GAGVSQSPSNKVTEKGKDVELRCDPISGHTALYWYRQSLGQGLEFLIYFQGNSAPDKSGLPSDRFSAERTGGSVSTLTIQRTQQEDSAVYLCASSSGQVSGVVTEAFFGQGTRLTVV.

This sequence joins TRBV7-2 and TRBJ1-3; possibly TRBD1 for D (5 bases). Germline CDR1 reads SGHTA; CDR2 reads FQGNSA. Trimming removed 4 bases at V and 4 bases at J, with 11 bases between. The length of the CDR3 is 14 residues. The CDR3, as DNA: TGTGCCAGCAGCTCCGCGCAGGGAGGAAACACCATATATTTT. Its translation is CASSSAQGGNTIYF.

The J gene is TRBJ2-5, the V gene TRBV27, with 8 bases that match TRBD1. Per the germline V gene, CDR1 is MNHEY and CDR2 is SMNVEV (reference sequence). The CDR3 length is 15 residues. Unmatched junction bases numbered 4, after V lost 0 bases and J lost 4 bases. The CDR3 protein is CASSLSGQGGETQYF. Here the CDR3 DNA reads TGTGCCAGCAGTTTATCCGGACAGGGAGGAGAGACCCAGTACTTC.

The chain links TRBV11-2 to TRBJ1-5; no clear D gene. This CDR3 has 15 residues. Germline loops: CDR1 SGHAT, CDR2 FQNNGV. V lost 0 bases and J lost 4, with 10 bases in between. The CDR3 here is CASSLDHGENQPQHF. As DNA, the CDR3 is TGTGCCAGCAGCTTAGATCACGGGGAGAATCAGCCCCAGCATTTT.

The chain joins TRBV6-2 or TRBV6-3 to TRBJ2-1; 11 bases align to TRBD2. Per germline, CDR1 MNHEY and CDR2 SVGEGT. V lost 5 bases to trimming and J lost 4 bases; unmatched junction nucleotides: 7. The CDR3 contains 16 residues. In nucleotides, the CDR3 is TGTGCCAGCAGTCCGGGGACTAGCGGAGAATACAATGAGCAGTTCTTC. Its translation: CASSPGTSGEYNEQFF.

V usage is TRBV7-2 and J usage is TRBJ1-6, with 7 bases fitting TRBD1. Germline CDR1 reads SGHTA; CDR2 reads FQGNSA. Trimming cost V 4 bases and J 3 bases; bases outside gene matches: 3. This CDR3 has 15 amino acids. The CDR3 region has the DNA TGTGCCAGCAGCTCAGGGGACAGCTATAATTCACCCCTCCACTTT. Its translation is CASSSGDSYNSPLHF.

V is TRBV2 and J is TRBJ2-3, with D maybe TRBD1 (5 bases). The CDR3 is 15 amino acids. Germline CDR1 and CDR2: SNHLY and FYNNEI. V was shortened by 0 bases and J by 1 base, with 8 bases between the two germline ends. The CDR3 reads CASSEAQGGTDTQYF. CDR3 bases: TGTGCCAGCAGTGAAGCGCAAGGGGGCACAGATACGCAGTATTTT. Looking up the rest from reference TRBV2 and TRBJ2-3 gives the full variable domain: EPEVTQTPSHQVTQMGQEVILRCVPISNHLYFYWYRQILGQKVEFLVSFYNNEISEKSEIFDDQFSVERPDGSNFTLKIRSTKLEDSAMYFCASSEAQGGTDTQYFGPGTRLTVL.